One and the same sample provided the 22 T cell receptor beta chains below, sequenced in a study of blood T cell repertoires in COVID-19. The method was immunoSEQ multiplex PCR; TCRdb's version includes in-frame clones alone and lacks a portion of them. The sample contains approximately 100,000 clones, roughly 80% of which appear only once. What was sequenced was peripheral blood. The receptors shown here come from a man between 65 and 79 years old with active or convalescent COVID-19.

J is TRBJ1-2 and V is TRBV3-1 (or the pseudogene TRBV3-2), with a weak D call TRBD1 (5 bases). Trimming cost V 3 bases and J 5 bases, with 16 bases left between them. There are 15 residues in the CDR3. Germline lookup yields CDR1 LGHDT and CDR2 YNNKEL (reference sequence). CDR3 residues: CASSQIDLTGYGYTF. CDR3 in DNA: TGTGCCAGCAGCCAGATAGATTTAACAGGATATGGCTACACCTTC.

The gene calls are TRBV7-9 and TRBJ2-5; 7 bases agree with TRBD1. The CDR3 is 14 amino acids. V dropped 5 bases and J dropped 2; count of bases not matched to a gene: 5. CDR1 and CDR2 from the germline V gene are SEHNR and FQNEAQ (reference sequence). The CDR3, as DNA: TGTGCCAGCAGCCCGGGACAGATTCAAGAGACCCAGTACTTC. This codes for CASSPGQIQETQYF.

The chain recombines TRBV5-5 with TRBJ1-2, with 8 bases lining up with TRBD1. V shed 4 bases, J shed 8 bases, and the junction held 10 bases outside the gene matches. Germline loops: CDR1 SGHKS, CDR2 YYEKEE (reference sequence). CDR3 length equals 14 residues. The CDR3 region has the DNA TGTGCCAGCAGCCCCACGACAGGGGCGGAAGGCTACACCTTC. This translates into CASSPTTGAEGYTF.

V gene TRBV6-5 combines with J gene TRBJ2-1, with a weak D call TRBD2 (5 bases). This CDR3 is built from 11 residues. Trimming pared 6 bases from V and 10 bases from J, leaving 10 bases between. Germline loops: CDR1 MNHEY, CDR2 SVGAGI. CDR3 protein: CASRSGLEQFF. CDR3 DNA sequence: TGTGCCAGCAGGTCCGGACTCGAGCAGTTCTTC.

The chain recombines TRBV6-6 with TRBJ1-1, with TRBD1 as a possible D gene (5 bases). The CDR3 has 15 amino acids. Germline CDR1 and CDR2: MNHNY and SVGAGI (reference sequence). The ends were cut back, 2 bases at V and 3 bases at J, with 13 bases in the middle. CDR3 protein: CASSYGSGPYTEAFF. CDR3 bases: TGTGCCAGCAGTTACGGATCAGGGCCCTACACTGAAGCTTTCTTT.

This chain uses TRBV28 with TRBJ1-2; D is undetermined. Trimming pared 8 bases from V and 5 bases from J, leaving 12 bases between. Germline V gene lookup returns CDR1 MDHEN and CDR2 SYDVKM. The CDR3 is 12 residues long. The CDR3 is CASGRDGYGYTF. The CDR3 DNA sequence: TGTGCCAGCGGGCGTGATGGGTATGGCTACACCTTC.

The rearrangement links TRBV11-2 to TRBJ2-5; a possible D gene is TRBD1 (5 bases). The germline gives CDR1 SGHAT, CDR2 FQNNGV. The length of the CDR3 is 15 residues. The V end was cut by 3 bases, the J end by 0 bases, with 11 bases between. CDR3 coding DNA: TGTGCCAGCAGCTTTGCAGGGTTGTACCAAGAGACCCAGTACTTC. Protein product: CASSFAGLYQETQYF.

The chain uses TRBV10-3 and TRBJ2-1, with TRBD1 identical over 7 bases. The CDR3 length is 13 residues. Per germline, CDR1 ENHRY and CDR2 SYGVKD. J was trimmed by 6 bases and V by 6 bases; bases with no gene match: 5. CDR3 nucleotide sequence: TGTGCCATCAGATTACAGGGGAGCAATGAGCAGTTCTTC. This codes for CAIRLQGSNEQFF.

The rearrangement joins TRBV2 to TRBJ1-5; 7 bases match TRBD1. V was pared by 4 bases and J by 0 bases, with 18 bases of the junction left unmatched. The germline CDR1 and CDR2 sequences are SNHLY and FYNNEI. The CDR3 has 20 amino acids. The CDR3 nucleotides are TGTGCCAGCAGTGTTCGGGGGCCGGGACAGCGATTCAATAGCAATCAGCCCCAGCATTTT. Translating it yields CASSVRGPGQRFNSNQPQHF.

The chain recombines TRBV6-5 with TRBJ1-2; D is unclear. Trimming removed 2 bases from V and 7 bases from J, with 14 bases in between. CDR1 MNHEY and CDR2 SVGAGI come from the germline V gene. CDR3 length equals 14 residues. CDR3 region: CASSYEWRRGGYTF. The DNA of the CDR3 is TGTGCCAGCAGTTACGAGTGGCGCAGAGGTGGCTACACCTTC.

The chain links TRBV30 to TRBJ2-2, with TRBD1 identical over 11 bases. Germline lookup yields CDR1 GTSNPN and CDR2 SVGIG (reference sequence). V lost 0 bases and J lost 5; bases outside the gene matches: 5. This CDR3 spans 16 amino acids. The CDR3 nucleotides are TGTGCCTGGAGTGTAAAAGGGACAGGGGGGACCGGGGAGCTGTTTTTT. Residues: CAWSVKGTGGTGELFF.

The chain combines TRBV5-1 with TRBJ2-3; TRBD2 is a possible D gene (6 bases). The germline V gene has CDR1 SGHRS and CDR2 YFSETQ. The CDR3 totals 16 residues. The germline V and J ends were trimmed by 4 bases and 4 bases, with 19 bases remaining between them. CDR3 DNA: TGCGCCAGCAGCCCCTTGGGACTCGCCCCGCCAGATACGCAGTATTTT. This encodes CASSPLGLAPPDTQYF.

The CDR3 sequence is CASSLSVAVSTDTQYF. The CDR3 bases are TGCGCCAGCAGCTTAAGCGTAGCGGTGAGCACAGATACGCAGTATTTT. The V gene is TRBV5-1, the J gene TRBJ2-3, with a tentative D call TRBD2 (6 bases). Germline assignment: CDR1 SGHRS and CDR2 YFSETQ. Between the trimmed V and J ends, which lost 2 bases and 0 bases, there was a span of 13 bases. There are 16 residues in the CDR3.

The CDR3: CASRLQGPEAFF. DNA for the CDR3: TGTGCCAGCAGGCTACAGGGTCCTGAAGCTTTCTTT. V usage is TRBV2 and J usage is TRBJ1-1; D is perhaps TRBD1 (6 bases). The CDR3 is made up of 12 amino acids. CDR1 SNHLY and CDR2 FYNNEI come from the germline V gene. V was pared by 6 bases and J by 6 bases, with 11 bases between.

The V call is TRBV5-1, the J call TRBJ2-7; 8 bases fit TRBD2. The CDR3 has 14 residues. The germline CDR1 and CDR2 sequences are SGHRS and YFSETQ. V was pared by 2 bases and J by 0 bases, with 1 base of the junction left unmatched. The CDR3 reads CASSFSGSSYEQYF. DNA of the CDR3: TGCGCCAGCAGCTTCAGCGGGAGCTCCTACGAGCAGTACTTC.

The rearrangement links TRBV7-2 to TRBJ2-5; unclear D gene. The V end was cut by 7 bases, the J end by 0 bases, with 6 bases between. Germline V gene data show CDR1 as SGHTA and CDR2 as FQGNSA. The length of the CDR3 is 12 residues. The CDR3 sequence: CASKLNQETQYF. In nucleotides, the CDR3 is TGTGCCAGCAAACTAAACCAAGAGACCCAGTACTTC.

The chain recombines TRBV19 with TRBJ2-1; tentatively, D is TRBD1 (5 bases). This CDR3 is built from 12 residues. V lost 6 bases and J lost 6, with 9 bases in between. CDR1 and CDR2 from the germline V gene are LNHDA and SQIVND (reference sequence). The CDR3 loop reads CASRGQGNEQFF. The DNA of the CDR3 is TGTGCCAGTAGAGGGCAGGGCAATGAGCAGTTCTTC.

V is TRBV27 and J is TRBJ2-3; 15 bases are a match to TRBD2. Germline values: CDR1 MNHEY, CDR2 SMNVEV (reference sequence). Losses at the gene ends were 3 bases for V and 4 bases for J; bases not matched to a gene: 5. The CDR3 loop spans 17 amino acids. CDR3 nucleotide sequence: TGTGCCAGCAGTTTGGGAGGACTAGCGGGAGGGGCAGATACGCAGTATTTT. Protein sequence: CASSLGGLAGGADTQYF.

The chain combines TRBV3-1 (or the pseudogene TRBV3-2) with TRBJ2-7; weak D call: TRBD1 (6 bases). The germline gives CDR1 LGHDT, CDR2 YNNKEL (reference sequence). Trimming pared 5 bases from V and 6 bases from J, leaving 11 bases between. CDR3 length: 12 amino acids. The CDR3, as DNA: TGTGCCAGCAGCAGACAGGTTGGCGAGCAGTACTTC. Protein product: CASSRQVGEQYF.

This clone was detected only once. CDR3 region: CASSYRDTSSGNTIYF. The CDR3 DNA follows: TGTGCCAGCAGTTACAGGGACACCAGCTCTGGAAACACCATATATTTT. The V call is TRBV6-6, the J call TRBJ1-3; TRBD1 is a possible D gene (6 bases). Trimming stripped 2 bases from V and 0 bases from J, with 11 bases between. CDR3 length equals 16 residues. Germline-derived CDR1 and CDR2 are MNHNY and SVGAGI (reference sequence).

The V and J genes are TRBV19 and TRBJ1-1, with a tentative D call TRBD1 (6 bases). The germline V gene encodes CDR1 LNHDA and CDR2 SQIVND (reference sequence). Trimming left V 10 bases short and J 5 bases short, with 17 bases between. The CDR3 is 13 residues long. DNA of the CDR3: TGTGCCACTACACAGGGAATTGGAACTGAAGCTTTCTTT. Residues: CATTQGIGTEAFF. Drawing the rest from reference TRBV19 and TRBJ1-1, the complete variable domain is DGGITQSPKYLFRKEGQNVTLSCEQNLNHDAMYWYRQDPGQGLRLIYYSQIVNDFQKGDIAEGYSVSREKKESFPLTVTSAQKNPTAFYLCATTQGIGTEAFFGQGTRLTVV.

Many counts were recorded for this clone. This sequence joins TRBV13 and TRBJ1-2; D may be TRBD1 (5 bases). Trimming took 4 bases from V and 8 from J, leaving 14 bases between them. Germline lookup yields CDR1 PRHDT and CDR2 FYEKMQ (reference sequence). CDR3 size: 13 residues. CDR3 region: CASSSRGGVGYTF. The CDR3 DNA reads as TGTGCCAGCAGCTCCCGGGGCGGGGTGGGCTACACCTTC.